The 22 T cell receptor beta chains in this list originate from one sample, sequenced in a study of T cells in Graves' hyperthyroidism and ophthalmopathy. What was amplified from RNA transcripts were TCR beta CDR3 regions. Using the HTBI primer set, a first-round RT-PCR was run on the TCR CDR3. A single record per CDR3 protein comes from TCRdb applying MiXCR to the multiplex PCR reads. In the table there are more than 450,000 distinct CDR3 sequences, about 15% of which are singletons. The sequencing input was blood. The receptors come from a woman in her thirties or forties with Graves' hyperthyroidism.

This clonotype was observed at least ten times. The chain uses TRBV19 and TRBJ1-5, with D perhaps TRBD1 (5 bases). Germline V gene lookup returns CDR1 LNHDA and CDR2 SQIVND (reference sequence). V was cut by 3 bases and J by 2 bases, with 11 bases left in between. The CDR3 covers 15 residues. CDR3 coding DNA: TGTGCCAGTAGTATGGTAGGGGCCGGCAATCAGCCCCAGCATTTT. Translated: CASSMVGAGNQPQHF.

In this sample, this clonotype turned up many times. CDR3 region: CASSFSFGSPTGELFF. For the CDR3, the DNA is TGTGCCAGCAGCTTTAGTTTCGGGAGTCCGACCGGGGAGCTGTTTTTT. This chain joins TRBV11-2 and TRBJ2-2; a weak D match, TRBD2 (6 bases). Germline loops: CDR1 SGHAT, CDR2 FQNNGV. This CDR3 has 16 residues. Trimming removed 3 bases from V and 5 bases from J, with 16 bases in between.

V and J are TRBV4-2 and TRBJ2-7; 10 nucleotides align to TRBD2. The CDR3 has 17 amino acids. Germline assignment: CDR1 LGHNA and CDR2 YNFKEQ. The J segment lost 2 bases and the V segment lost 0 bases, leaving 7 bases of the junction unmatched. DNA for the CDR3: TGTGCCAGCAGCCAAGATTTATCTAGCGGGAGCCCCTACGAGCAGTACTTC. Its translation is CASSQDLSSGSPYEQYF.

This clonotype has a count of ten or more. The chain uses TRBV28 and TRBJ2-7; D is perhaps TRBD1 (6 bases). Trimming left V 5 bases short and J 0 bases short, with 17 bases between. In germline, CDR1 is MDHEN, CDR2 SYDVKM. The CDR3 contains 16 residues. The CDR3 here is CASSARGGSSSYEQYF. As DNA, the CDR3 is TGTGCCAGCAGTGCTAGAGGGGGATCCAGCTCCTACGAGCAGTACTTC.

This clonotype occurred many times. The CDR3 spells CAIRRTGGFYEQYF. The CDR3 nucleotides are TGTGCCATCAGAAGGACAGGGGGTTTCTACGAGCAGTACTTC. The J gene is TRBJ2-7, the V gene TRBV10-3; 10 bases are a match to TRBD1. The CDR3 spans 14 residues. With V trimmed by 6 bases and J by 3 bases, 5 bases remained unmatched. Germline CDR1 ENHRY, CDR2 SYGVKD.

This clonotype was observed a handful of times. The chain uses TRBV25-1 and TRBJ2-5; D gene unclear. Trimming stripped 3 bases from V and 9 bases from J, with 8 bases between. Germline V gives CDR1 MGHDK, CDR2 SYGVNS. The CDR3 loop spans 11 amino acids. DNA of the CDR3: TGTGCCAGCAGTGATGGTTTCGCCCAGTACTTC. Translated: CASSDGFAQYF.

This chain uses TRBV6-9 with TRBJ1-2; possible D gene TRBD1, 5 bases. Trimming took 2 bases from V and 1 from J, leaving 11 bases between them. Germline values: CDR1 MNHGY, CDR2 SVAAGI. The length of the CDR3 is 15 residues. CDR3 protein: CASSYREGVNYGYTF. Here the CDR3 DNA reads TGTGCCAGCAGTTATCGAGAAGGGGTTAACTATGGCTACACCTTC.

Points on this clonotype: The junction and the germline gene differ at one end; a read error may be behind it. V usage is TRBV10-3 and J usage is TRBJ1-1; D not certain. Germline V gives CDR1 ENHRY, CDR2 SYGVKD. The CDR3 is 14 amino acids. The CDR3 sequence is CTISLDRGGTEAFF. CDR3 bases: TGTACCATCAGTTTGGACCGAGGTGGCACTGAAGCTTTCTTT.

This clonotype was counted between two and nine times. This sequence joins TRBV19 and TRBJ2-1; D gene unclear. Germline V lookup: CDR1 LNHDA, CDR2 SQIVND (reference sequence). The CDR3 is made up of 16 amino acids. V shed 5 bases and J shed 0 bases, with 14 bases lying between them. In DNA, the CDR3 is TGTGCCAGTAGTCCCCTTCTCGTTAGCTCCTACAATGAGCAGTTCTTC. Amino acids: CASSPLLVSSYNEQFF.

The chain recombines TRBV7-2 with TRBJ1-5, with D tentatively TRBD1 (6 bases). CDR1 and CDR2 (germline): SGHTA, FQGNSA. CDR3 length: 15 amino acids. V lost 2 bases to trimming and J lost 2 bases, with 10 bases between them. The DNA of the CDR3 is TGTGCCAGCAGCTTAATCTCAGGGGGCAATCAGCCCCAGCATTTT. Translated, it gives CASSLISGGNQPQHF.

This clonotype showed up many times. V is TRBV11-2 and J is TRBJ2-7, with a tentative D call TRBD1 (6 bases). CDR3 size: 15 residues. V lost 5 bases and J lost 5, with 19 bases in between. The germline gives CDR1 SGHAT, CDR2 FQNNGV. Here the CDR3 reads CASSLSQGAFNEQYF. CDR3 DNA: TGTGCCAGCAGCCTATCACAGGGAGCTTTCAACGAGCAGTACTTC.

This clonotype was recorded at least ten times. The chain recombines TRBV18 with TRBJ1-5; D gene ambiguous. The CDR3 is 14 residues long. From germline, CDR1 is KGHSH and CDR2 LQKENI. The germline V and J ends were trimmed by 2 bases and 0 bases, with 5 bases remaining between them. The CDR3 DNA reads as TGTGCCAGCTCACCAGGGTTTAGCAATCAGCCCCAGCATTTT. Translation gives CASSPGFSNQPQHF.

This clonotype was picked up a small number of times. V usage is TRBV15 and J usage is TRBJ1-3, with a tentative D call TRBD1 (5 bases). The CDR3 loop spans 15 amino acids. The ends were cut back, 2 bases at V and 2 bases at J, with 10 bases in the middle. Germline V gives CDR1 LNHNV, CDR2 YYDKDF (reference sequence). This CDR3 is CATSRRLGAGNTIYF. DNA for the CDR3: TGTGCCACCAGCAGACGTTTAGGGGCTGGAAACACCATATATTTT.

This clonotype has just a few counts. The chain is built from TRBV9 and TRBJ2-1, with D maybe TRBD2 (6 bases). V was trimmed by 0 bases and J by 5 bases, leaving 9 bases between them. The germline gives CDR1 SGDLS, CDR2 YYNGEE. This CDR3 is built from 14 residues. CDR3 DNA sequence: TGTGCCAGCAGCGTAGGGGGGGTAAACAATGAGCAGTTCTTC. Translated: CASSVGGVNNEQFF.

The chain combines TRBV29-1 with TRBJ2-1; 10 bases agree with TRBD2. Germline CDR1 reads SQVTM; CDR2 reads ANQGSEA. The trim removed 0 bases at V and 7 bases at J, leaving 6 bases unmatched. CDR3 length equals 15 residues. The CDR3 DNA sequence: TGCAGCGTTGAAGAACTAGCGGGAAGGGAGAATGAGCAGTTCTTC. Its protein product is CSVEELAGRENEQFF.

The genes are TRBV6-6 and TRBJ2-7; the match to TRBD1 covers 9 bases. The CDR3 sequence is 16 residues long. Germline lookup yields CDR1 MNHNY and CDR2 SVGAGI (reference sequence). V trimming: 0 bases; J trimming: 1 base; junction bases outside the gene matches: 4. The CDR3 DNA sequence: TGTGCCAGCAGTTACTCCCCCGGGACAGGGTCCTACGAGCAGTACTTC. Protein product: CASSYSPGTGSYEQYF.

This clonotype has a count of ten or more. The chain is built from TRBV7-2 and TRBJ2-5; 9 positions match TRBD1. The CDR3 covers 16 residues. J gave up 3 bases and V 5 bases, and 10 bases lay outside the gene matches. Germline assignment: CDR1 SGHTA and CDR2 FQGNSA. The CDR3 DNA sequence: TGTGCCAGCAGCGCAACAGGGGGCTATCCCGAAGAGACCCAGTACTTC. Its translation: CASSATGGYPEETQYF.

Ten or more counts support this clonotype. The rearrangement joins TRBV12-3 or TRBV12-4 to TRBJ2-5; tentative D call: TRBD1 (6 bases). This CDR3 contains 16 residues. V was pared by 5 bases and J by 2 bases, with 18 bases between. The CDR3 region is CASSAVGRGHQETQYF. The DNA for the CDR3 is TGTGCCAGCAGTGCCGTAGGCAGGGGTCATCAAGAGACCCAGTACTTC.

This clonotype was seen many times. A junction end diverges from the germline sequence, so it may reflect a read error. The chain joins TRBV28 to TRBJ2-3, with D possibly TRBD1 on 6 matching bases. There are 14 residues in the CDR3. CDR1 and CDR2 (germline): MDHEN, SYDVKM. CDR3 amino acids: CAGSFEQGADTQYF. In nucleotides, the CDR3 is TGTGCCGGCAGTTTTGAACAGGGAGCAGATACGCAGTATTTT.

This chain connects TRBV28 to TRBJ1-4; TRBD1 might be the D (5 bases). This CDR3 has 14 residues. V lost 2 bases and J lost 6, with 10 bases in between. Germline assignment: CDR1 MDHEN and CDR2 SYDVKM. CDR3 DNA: TGTGCCAGCAGTTTAGTGGGGCAAGATGAAAAACTGTTTTTT. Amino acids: CASSLVGQDEKLFF.

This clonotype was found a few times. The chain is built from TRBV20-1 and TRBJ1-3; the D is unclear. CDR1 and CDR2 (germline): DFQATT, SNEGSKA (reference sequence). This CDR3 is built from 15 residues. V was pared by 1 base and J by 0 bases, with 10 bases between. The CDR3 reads CSARVAQDSGNTIYF. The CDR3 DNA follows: TGCAGTGCTAGAGTGGCTCAGGACTCTGGAAACACCATATATTTT.

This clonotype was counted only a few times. The CDR3 DNA sequence: TGTGCCACCAGTGATTCGGGTTTCTACACCTTC. Its translation: CATSDSGFYTF. The chain combines TRBV24-1 with TRBJ1-2; D uncertain. The CDR3 contains 11 residues. Per the germline V gene, CDR1 is KGHDR and CDR2 is SFDVKD. V was cut by 2 bases and J by 10 bases, with 7 bases left in between.